This TCR beta chain was observed in a study of blood T cell repertoires in COVID-19. This CDR3 comprises 16 residues. Germline CDR1 MNHEY, CDR2 SMNVEV (reference sequence). Trimming took off 6 bases at V and 0 bases at J, with 17 bases between the two ends. Assay used: immunoSEQ multiplex PCR; TCRdb lists only in-frame clones, some missing. The repertoire consists of 200,000 to 300,000 clones, with approximately 88% occurring once and the leading ten covering roughly 1.2%. The material sequenced was PBMCs or T cells enriched from blood (not recorded which). The J gene is TRBJ2-5, the V gene TRBV27; tentative D call: TRBD2 (6 bases). The source of this sequence is a woman aged 40 to 50 with acute COVID-19. The CDR3 DNA reads as TGTGCCAGCAGCGGGGGTCCAGCGGAAGACCAAGAGACCCAGTACTTC. The encoded protein is CASSGGPAEDQETQYF.